These 28 T cell receptor beta chains share one sample of origin, sequenced in a study of CD8 T cells in Susac syndrome. RNA totalling roughly 0.5 to 1 ug underwent reverse transcription with random hexamers. TCRdb recomputed calls from the immunoSEQ multiplex PCR reads with MiXCR, one row per CDR3 protein. The profile shows 150,000 to 200,000 distinct CDR3 sequences, roughly nine tenths of them singletons. Sequencing was carried out using CD4+ T cells from PBMCs. All receptors derive from a human donor with Susac syndrome.

The V and J genes are TRBV5-1 and TRBJ2-7; D is ambiguous. V dropped 1 base and J dropped 2 bases, with 7 bases sitting between them. Germline V CDR1 and CDR2: SGHRS, YFSETQ. The CDR3 contains 13 residues. CDR3 DNA: TGCGCCAGCAGCTTGCAGTCAGCCTACGAGCAGTACTTC. Protein: CASSLQSAYEQYF.

CDR3 sequence reads: CASSFSGTGELFF. The CDR3, as DNA: TGTGCCAGCAGTTTCAGTGGCACCGGGGAGCTGTTTTTT. This sequence joins TRBV28 and TRBJ2-2; the D is unclear. Germline V gene data show CDR1 as MDHEN and CDR2 as SYDVKM. The CDR3 contains 13 residues. Trimming stripped 3 bases from V and 4 bases from J, with 6 bases between.

The rearrangement joins TRBV19 to TRBJ2-3; D remains ambiguous. Germline CDR1 and CDR2: LNHDA and SQIVND (reference sequence). This CDR3 region has 12 residues. V lost 2 bases, J lost 4 bases, and 4 bases lay in between. The CDR3 sequence: CASSITADTQYF. CDR3 sequence (DNA): TGTGCCAGTAGTATAACCGCAGATACGCAGTATTTT.

The gene calls are TRBV9 and TRBJ1-5; D is undetermined. Trimming took off 2 bases at V and 3 bases at J, with 9 bases between the two ends. This CDR3 comprises 14 residues. CDR1 SGDLS and CDR2 YYNGEE come from the germline V gene. The CDR3 nucleotides read TGTGCCAGCAGCGTCTCCAGCTTCAATCAGCCCCAGCATTTT. Translated, it gives CASSVSSFNQPQHF.

The V and J genes are TRBV29-1 and TRBJ2-5; 7 nucleotides match TRBD1. Germline-derived CDR1 and CDR2 are SQVTM and ANQGSEA. The CDR3 runs to 12 residues. The junction had 3 bases not matched to a gene; V was cut back by 4 bases and J by 4 bases. CDR3 region: CSVAGQPETQYF. The CDR3 DNA reads as TGCAGCGTTGCGGGACAGCCAGAGACCCAGTACTTC.

The chain joins TRBV27 to TRBJ2-1, with 9 nucleotides matching TRBD1. Germline CDR1 and CDR2: MNHEY and SMNVEV (reference sequence). V gave up 4 bases and J gave up 14 bases; unmatched junction bases: 15. This CDR3 has 15 amino acids. DNA of the CDR3: TGTGCCAGCAGTTACATGGGGTTTGGTGACAGGGGGAAGTTCTTC. This sequence encodes CASSYMGFGDRGKFF.

The rearrangement links TRBV6-4 to TRBJ2-2, with D unresolved. Germline V gene sequence: CDR1 MRHNA, CDR2 SNTAGT. The ends were cut back, 7 bases at V and 2 bases at J, with 8 bases in the middle. The CDR3 has 13 residues. CDR3 sequence: CASKNRNTGELFF. For the CDR3, the DNA is TGTGCCAGCAAAAACAGAAACACCGGGGAGCTGTTTTTT.

The chain couples TRBV7-9 to TRBJ2-1, with D perhaps matching TRBD1 (5 bases). The CDR3 totals 12 residues. From germline, CDR1 is SEHNR and CDR2 FQNEAQ (reference sequence). The ends were cut back, 5 bases at V and 9 bases at J, with 11 bases in the middle. CDR3 bases: TGTGCCAGCAGCAAGGACATCACTGAGCAGTTCTTC. It is translated as CASSKDITEQFF.

The chain couples TRBV28 to TRBJ2-7; TRBD2 matches at 7 bases. In germline, CDR1 is MDHEN, CDR2 SYDVKM. With 6 bases clipped from V and 3 bases from J, the junction kept 11 bases outside the gene matches. CDR3 length: 15 amino acids. CDR3: CASRASGTIYYEQYF. Written as DNA, the CDR3 is TGTGCCAGCAGAGCTAGCGGCACAATATACTACGAGCAGTACTTC. Full variable domain (outside the CDR3, taken from reference TRBV28 and TRBJ2-7): DVKVTQSSRYLVKRTGEKVFLECVQDMDHENMFWYRQDPGLGLRLIYFSYDVKMKEKGDIPEGYSVSREKKERFSLILESASTNQTSMYLCASRASGTIYYEQYFGPGTRLTVT.

The V gene is TRBV6-5, the J gene TRBJ1-5, with D perhaps matching TRBD1 (5 bases). This CDR3 is 14 amino acids long. Trimming stripped 0 bases from V and 6 bases from J, with 9 bases between. In germline, CDR1 is MNHEY, CDR2 SVGAGI. The CDR3: CASSYSGGSQPQHF. The CDR3 nucleotides are TGTGCCAGCAGTTACTCCGGGGGAAGTCAGCCCCAGCATTTT.

The chain has TRBV24-1 and TRBJ2-1; 15 nucleotides match TRBD2. The CDR3 totals 15 residues. J lost 9 bases, V lost 4 bases, and 3 bases had no gene match. Germline V gives CDR1 KGHDR, CDR2 SFDVKD. The CDR3 DNA is TGTGCCACCAGTGAGGGACTAGCGGGAGGCGGTGAGCAGTTCTTC. Its translation is CATSEGLAGGGEQFF.

The chain carries TRBV20-1 and TRBJ1-1; no clear D. The CDR3 has 12 residues. Germline V gives CDR1 DFQATT, CDR2 SNEGSKA (reference sequence). With 3 bases removed from V and 4 bases from J, the gap between germline ends came to 9 bases. The CDR3 sequence: CSASRTSTEAFF. Here the CDR3 DNA reads TGCAGTGCTAGTCGTACAAGCACTGAAGCTTTCTTT.

The chain recombines TRBV6-1 with TRBJ2-7; 7 bases match TRBD1. The CDR3 loop spans 11 amino acids. CDR1 MNHNS and CDR2 SASEGT come from the germline V gene. Unmatched junction bases numbered 0, after V lost 6 bases and J lost 4 bases. CDR3 sequence: CASRQGYEQYF. The CDR3 DNA is TGTGCCAGCAGACAGGGGTACGAGCAGTACTTC.

The chain has TRBV12-3 or TRBV12-4 and TRBJ1-6; a possible D gene is TRBD1 (5 bases). Trimming shortened V by 6 bases and J by 2 bases, and 11 bases separated the two germline ends. The CDR3 runs 15 residues. CDR3 sequence reads: CASRPGGTYNSPLHF. In nucleotides, the CDR3 is TGTGCCAGCAGGCCCGGGGGGACCTATAATTCACCCCTCCACTTT.

The chain employs TRBV7-2 and TRBJ2-1, with TRBD2 identical over 11 bases. Trimming removed 5 bases from V and 3 bases from J; junction bases left unmatched: 3. The CDR3 is 15 residues long. The germline V gene encodes CDR1 SGHTA and CDR2 FQGNSA. In DNA, the CDR3 is TGTGCCAGCAGCCGTAGCGGGAGGGGCTACAATGAGCAGTTCTTC. Translating it yields CASSRSGRGYNEQFF.

The rearrangement links TRBV9 to TRBJ2-5; D unresolved. This CDR3 contains 15 residues. In germline, CDR1 is SGDLS, CDR2 YYNGEE. V lost 4 bases and J lost 0, with 13 bases in between. The CDR3 DNA follows: TGTGCCAGCAGCATGACTGGATTGTACCAAGAGACCCAGTACTTC. This translates into CASSMTGLYQETQYF.

This sequence joins TRBV7-2 and TRBJ2-3; no clear D. The V end lost 3 bases, the J end lost 0 bases, and 7 bases lay between the germline ends. The V gene's germline CDR1 is SGHTA and CDR2 FQGNSA. The CDR3 sequence is 14 residues long. The CDR3 spells CASSLRISTDTQYF. Here the CDR3 DNA reads TGTGCCAGCAGCTTGAGGATTAGCACAGATACGCAGTATTTT. The full variable domain, completed using reference TRBV7-2 and TRBJ2-3, is GAGVSQSPSNKVTEKGKDVELRCDPISGHTALYWYRQSLGQGLEFLIYFQGNSAPDKSGLPSDRFSAERTGGSVSTLTIQRTQQEDSAVYLCASSLRISTDTQYFGPGTRLTVL.

The chain is built from TRBV9 and TRBJ2-3; the D is unclear. Deletions cut 5 bases from V and 2 bases from J, with 6 bases between. The length of the CDR3 is 12 residues. Germline loops: CDR1 SGDLS, CDR2 YYNGEE. The CDR3 here is CASSGNTDTQYF. The CDR3 nucleotides read TGTGCCAGCAGTGGAAACACAGATACGCAGTATTTT. The whole variable domain, filled in from reference TRBV9 and TRBJ2-3, reads DSGVTQTPKHLITATGQRVTLRCSPRSGDLSVYWYQQSLDQGLQFLIQYYNGEERAKGNILERFSAQQFPDLHSELNLSSLELGDSALYFCASSGNTDTQYFGPGTRLTVL.

The chain joins TRBV7-2 to TRBJ2-7, with 7 bases lining up with TRBD1. J gave up 7 bases and V 5 bases, and 8 bases lay outside the gene matches. Germline V gene data show CDR1 as SGHTA and CDR2 as FQGNSA. The CDR3 spans 13 residues. CDR3 amino acids: CASSLDRVDEQYF. As DNA, the CDR3 is TGTGCCAGCAGCCTTGACAGGGTTGATGAGCAGTACTTC.

The gene calls are TRBV7-2 and TRBJ2-7; 8 positions match TRBD2. Losses at the gene ends were 2 bases for V and 6 bases for J; bases not matched to a gene: 9. In germline, CDR1 is SGHTA, CDR2 FQGNSA. This CDR3 is built from 15 residues. Here the CDR3 DNA reads TGTGCCAGCAGCTTATGGTCGACTAGCGACTCCGAGCAGTACTTC. Protein product: CASSLWSTSDSEQYF.

The chain carries TRBV2 and TRBJ2-6; D tentatively fits TRBD1 or TRBD2 (5 bases each). The CDR3 consists of 14 residues. Germline CDR1 is SNHLY and CDR2 is FYNNEI. V was pared by 8 bases and J by 4 bases, with 12 bases between. CDR3 sequence (DNA): TGTGCCAGCGGGACCCCATCGGGGGCCAACGTCCTGACTTTC. It encodes CASGTPSGANVLTF.

The chain recombines TRBV6-1 with TRBJ1-4; D is uncertain. CDR1 MNHNS and CDR2 SASEGT come from the germline V gene. Trimming took off 6 bases at V and 4 bases at J, with 6 bases between the two ends. The CDR3 length is 12 residues. The CDR3 region is CASRGYNEKLFF. The CDR3 coding sequence is TGTGCCAGCAGGGGCTATAATGAAAAACTGTTTTTT.

This clonotype was seen a single time. The chain recombines TRBV12-3 or TRBV12-4 with TRBJ2-7; 12 nucleotides match TRBD2. This CDR3 is 15 amino acids long. V was pared by 3 bases and J by 7 bases, with 7 bases of the junction left unmatched. In DNA, the CDR3 is TGTGCCAGCAGTTTCTCTAGCGGGAGGGCCGGAGAGCAGTACTTC. Translated, it gives CASSFSSGRAGEQYF.

This chain links TRBV29-1 with TRBJ1-3; possibly TRBD1 for D (6 bases). CDR1 and CDR2 from the germline V gene are SQVTM and ANQGSEA. The CDR3 has 13 amino acids. Trimming took off 6 bases at V and 4 bases at J, with 13 bases between the two ends. In DNA, the CDR3 is TGCAGCGTACAGGGATTTGGAGGAAACACCATATATTTT. This sequence encodes CSVQGFGGNTIYF.

J is TRBJ1-2 and V is TRBV6-5; 8 bases match TRBD1. This CDR3 is 13 amino acids long. The V and J ends lost 5 bases and 5 bases, in that order; junction bases with no gene match: 4. CDR1 and CDR2 from the germline V gene are MNHEY and SVGAGI. The CDR3 sequence: CASSTDRVYGYTF. Written as DNA, the CDR3 is TGTGCCAGCAGTACGGACAGGGTGTATGGCTACACCTTC.

The chain is built from TRBV10-3 and TRBJ2-7; 8 positions agree with TRBD1. The junction had 6 bases not matched to a gene; V was cut back by 4 bases and J by 7 bases. The CDR3 runs 13 residues. Germline CDR1 is ENHRY and CDR2 is SYGVKD. Here the CDR3 DNA reads TGTGCCATCAGTGCTACCAGGGGGCTGGAGCAGTACTTC. Translation: CAISATRGLEQYF.

This clonotype was observed once. The chain uses TRBV3-1 and TRBJ2-1, with a tentative D call TRBD2 (6 bases). There are 14 residues in the CDR3. Between the trimmed V and J ends, which lost 1 base and 3 bases, there was a span of 7 bases. Germline V CDR1 and CDR2: LGHDT, YNNKEL (reference sequence). The CDR3 DNA is TGTGCCAGCAGCCAAGCGGGGGTCTACAATGAGCAGTTCTTC. It is translated as CASSQAGVYNEQFF.

The chain joins TRBV5-1 to TRBJ1-4, with 9 positions matching TRBD1. From germline, CDR1 is SGHRS and CDR2 YFSETQ. V lost 5 bases and J lost 6; bases outside the gene matches: 5. The CDR3 has 14 residues. CDR3 sequence: CASSKRDRDEKLFF. The CDR3 bases are TGCGCCAGCAGTAAGAGGGACAGGGATGAAAAACTGTTTTTT.